This TCR beta chain derives from a study of T-cell reconstitution after alpha-beta-depleted transplantation in children. This clonotype has a handful of counts. The CDR3 extends over 18 amino acids. The germline CDR1 and CDR2 sequences are DFQATT and SNEGSKA (reference sequence). TCRbeta library preparation incorporated unique molecular identifiers. Each CDR3 protein is one row after TCRdb ran MiXCR on the PCR reads. The table includes just over 350,000 distinct CDR3 sequences, 13% detected once. The chain is built from TRBV20-1 and TRBJ1-2; 11 bases match TRBD1. This material consisted of PBMCs, taken from the stem cell graft. The TCR sequence derives from a human donor who donated a stem cell graft to a child with Fanconi anemia. The CDR3 loop is CIARPPWGTGGKYYGYTF. CDR3 sequence (DNA): TGCATAGCCCGACCCCCATGGGGGACAGGGGGAAAATACTATGGCTACACCTTC.